This TCR beta chain was recorded in a study of blood T cells in healthy people across ages. Whole-study results and caveats: Strong correlation linked observed beta diversity and percent naive T cells.

CDR1 and CDR2 (germline): MGHRA, YSYEKL. Unmatched junction bases numbered 7, after V lost 5 bases and J lost 0 bases. The CDR3 is 17 residues long. Next came a second PCR, run for about 7 to 12 cycles, which used a sample-barcoded 5' primer along with a J-beta primer mix. TCRdb processed the 5' RACE reads anew with MiXCR; each CDR3 protein has one entry. The sample has 1.5 million to 2 million distinct CDR3 sequences, 28% seen once. Worth noting for this clonotype: Its antigen remains unknown.

Sequences were obtained from blood. The chain combines TRBV4-1 with TRBJ2-1; 10 bases agree with TRBD2. The source is a woman in her twenties or thirties in good health. CDR3: CASSSSSGSVSYNEQFF. CDR3 DNA: TGCGCCAGCAGCTCATCTAGCGGGAGTGTCTCCTACAATGAGCAGTTCTTC.